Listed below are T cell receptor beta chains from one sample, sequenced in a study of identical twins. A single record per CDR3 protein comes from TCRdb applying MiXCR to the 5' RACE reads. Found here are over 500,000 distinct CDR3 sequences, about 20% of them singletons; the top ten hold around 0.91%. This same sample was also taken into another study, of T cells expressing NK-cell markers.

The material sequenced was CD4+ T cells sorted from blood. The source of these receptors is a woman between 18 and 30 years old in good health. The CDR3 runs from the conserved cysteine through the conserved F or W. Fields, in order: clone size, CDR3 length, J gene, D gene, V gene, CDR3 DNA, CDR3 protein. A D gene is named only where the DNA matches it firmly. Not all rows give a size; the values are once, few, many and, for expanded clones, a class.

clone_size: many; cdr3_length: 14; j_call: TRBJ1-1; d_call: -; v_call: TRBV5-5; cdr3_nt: TGTGCCAGCAGCCTTCCCAGCTTGAACACTGAAGCTTTCTTT; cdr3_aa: CASSLPSLNTEAFF
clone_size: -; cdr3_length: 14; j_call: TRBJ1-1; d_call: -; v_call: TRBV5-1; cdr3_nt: TGCGCCAGCAGTCCGGAGCGACCGAACACTGAAGCTTTCTTT; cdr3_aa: CASSPERPNTEAFF
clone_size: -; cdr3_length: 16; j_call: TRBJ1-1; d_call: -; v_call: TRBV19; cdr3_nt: TGTGCCAGTAAGACCCCCAGGGGAAGCTGGAACACTGAAGCTTTCTTT; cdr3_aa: CASKTPRGSWNTEAFF
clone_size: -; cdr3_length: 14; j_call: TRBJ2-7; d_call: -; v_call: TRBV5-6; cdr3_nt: TGTGCCAGCAGCTCGACAGGGAGGGCGCGCGAGCAGTACTTC; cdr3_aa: CASSSTGRAREQYF
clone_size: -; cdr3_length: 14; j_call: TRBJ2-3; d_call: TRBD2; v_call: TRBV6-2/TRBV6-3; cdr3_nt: TGTGCCAGCAGGTCTAGCGGGGGGAGGGATACGCAGTATTTT; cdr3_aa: CASRSSGGRDTQYF
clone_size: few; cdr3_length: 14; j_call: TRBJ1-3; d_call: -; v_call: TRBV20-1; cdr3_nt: TGCAGTGCTTCGACCGGGACGGAAGGAAACACCATATATTTT; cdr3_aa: CSASTGTEGNTIYF
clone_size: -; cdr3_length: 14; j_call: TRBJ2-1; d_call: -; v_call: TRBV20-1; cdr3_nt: TGCAGTGCCGCGTATGCGGGAACCTACAATGAGCAGTTCTTC; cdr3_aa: CSAAYAGTYNEQFF
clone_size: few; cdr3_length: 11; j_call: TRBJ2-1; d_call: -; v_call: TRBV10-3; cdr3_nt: TGTGCCATCATGAGGGGGAATGAGCAGTTCTTC; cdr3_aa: CAIMRGNEQFF
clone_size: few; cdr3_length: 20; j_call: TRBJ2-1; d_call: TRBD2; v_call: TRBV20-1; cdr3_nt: TGCAGTGCTCCCTCCCGGGGGGCGGGAGGTCGGGGAAGCTCCTACAATGAGCAGTTCTTC; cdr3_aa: CSAPSRGAGGRGSSYNEQFF
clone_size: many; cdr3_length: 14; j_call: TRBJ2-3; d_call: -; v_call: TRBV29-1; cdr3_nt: TGCAGCGTTAGTAGCGGCGGATACACAGATACGCAGTATTTT; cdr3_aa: CSVSSGGYTDTQYF
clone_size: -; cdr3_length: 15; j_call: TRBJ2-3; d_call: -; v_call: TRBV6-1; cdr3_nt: TGTGCCAGCAGTGGAGACTTTGGTGGCACAGATACGCAGTATTTT; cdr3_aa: CASSGDFGGTDTQYF
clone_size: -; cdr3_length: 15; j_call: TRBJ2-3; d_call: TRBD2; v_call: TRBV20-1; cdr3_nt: TGCAGTGCTTCTCCTAGCGGGGGGAACACAGATACGCAGTATTTT; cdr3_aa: CSASPSGGNTDTQYF
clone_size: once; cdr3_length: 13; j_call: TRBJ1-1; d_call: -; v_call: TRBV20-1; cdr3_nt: TGCAGTGCCAGAAGGGGGTTGGGGACTGAAGCTTTCTTT; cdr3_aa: CSARRGLGTEAFF
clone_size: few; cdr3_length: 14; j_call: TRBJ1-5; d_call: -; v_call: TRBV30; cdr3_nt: TGTGCCTGGAGTGTACGGCCGCAGAATCAGCCCCAGCATTTT; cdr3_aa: CAWSVRPQNQPQHF
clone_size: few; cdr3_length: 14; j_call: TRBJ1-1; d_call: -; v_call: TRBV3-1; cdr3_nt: TGTGCCAGCAGCCATCATCCCTCAGACAGGGAAGCTTTCTTT; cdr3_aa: CASSHHPSDREAFF
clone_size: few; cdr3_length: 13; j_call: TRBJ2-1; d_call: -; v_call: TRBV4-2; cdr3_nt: TGTGCCAGCAGCCAAGTTAGCGCGGATGAGCAGTTCTTC; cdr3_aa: CASSQVSADEQFF
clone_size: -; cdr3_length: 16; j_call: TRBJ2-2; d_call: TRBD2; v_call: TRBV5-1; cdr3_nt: TGCGCCAGCAGCTTGGGGCTAGCGGATAACACCGGGGAGCTGTTTTTT; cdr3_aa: CASSLGLADNTGELFF
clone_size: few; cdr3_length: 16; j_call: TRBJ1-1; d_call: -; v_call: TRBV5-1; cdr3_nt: TGCGCCAGCAGCTTGCTGACAGTAGCCATGAACACTGAAGCTTTCTTT; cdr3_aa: CASSLLTVAMNTEAFF
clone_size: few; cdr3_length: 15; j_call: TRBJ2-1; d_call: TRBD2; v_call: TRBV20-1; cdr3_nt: TGCAGTGCTAGAGATACTAGCGGGGGCAGGGATGAGCAGTTCTTC; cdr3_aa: CSARDTSGGRDEQFF
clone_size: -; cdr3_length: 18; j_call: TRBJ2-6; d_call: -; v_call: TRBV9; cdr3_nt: TGTGCCAGCAGCGCAGGTGTCGGCCTGACCTCTGGGGCCAACGTCCTGACTTTC; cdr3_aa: CASSAGVGLTSGANVLTF
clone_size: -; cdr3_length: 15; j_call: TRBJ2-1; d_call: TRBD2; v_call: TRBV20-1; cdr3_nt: TGCAGTGCTAGAGCAGGGACTAGCGGGACGGGTGAGCAGTTCTTC; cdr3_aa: CSARAGTSGTGEQFF
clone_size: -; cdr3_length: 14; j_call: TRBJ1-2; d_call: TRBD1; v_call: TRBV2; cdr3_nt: TGTGCCAGCAGGGAAAGGACAGGGAAGTATGGCTACACCTTC; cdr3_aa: CASRERTGKYGYTF
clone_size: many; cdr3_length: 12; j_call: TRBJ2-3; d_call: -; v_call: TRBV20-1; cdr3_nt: TGCAGTGCTAGGTGGAACACAGATACGCAGTATTTT; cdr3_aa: CSARWNTDTQYF
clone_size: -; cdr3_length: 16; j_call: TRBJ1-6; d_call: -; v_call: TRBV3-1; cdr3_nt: TGTGCCAGCAGCCAACAACCAAGCTCCTATAATTCACCCCTCCACTTT; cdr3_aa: CASSQQPSSYNSPLHF
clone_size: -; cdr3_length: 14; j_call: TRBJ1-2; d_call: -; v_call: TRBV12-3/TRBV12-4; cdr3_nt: TGTGCCAGCAGTTTGCGTCATCAGGGGAATAGCTACACCTTC; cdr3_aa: CASSLRHQGNSYTF
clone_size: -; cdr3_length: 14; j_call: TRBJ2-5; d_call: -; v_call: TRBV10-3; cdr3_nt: TGTGCCATCAGTGGTTCCCAGAACCAAGAGACCCAGTACTTC; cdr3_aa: CAISGSQNQETQYF
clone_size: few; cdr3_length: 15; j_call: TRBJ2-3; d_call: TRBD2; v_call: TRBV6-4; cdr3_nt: TGTGCCAGCCGACGGGTATCGGGGGGAACAGATACGCAGTATTTT; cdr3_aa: CASRRVSGGTDTQYF
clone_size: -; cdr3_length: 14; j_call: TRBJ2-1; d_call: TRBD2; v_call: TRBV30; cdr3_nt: TGTGCCTGGGGTCGGACTAGCGGGAGCTATGAGCAGTTCTTC; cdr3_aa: CAWGRTSGSYEQFF
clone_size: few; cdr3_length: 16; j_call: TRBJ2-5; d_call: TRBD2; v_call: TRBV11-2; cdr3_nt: TGTGCCAGCAGCCTCTACGGGGCGGGAGGCCAAGAGACCCAGTACTTC; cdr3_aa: CASSLYGAGGQETQYF
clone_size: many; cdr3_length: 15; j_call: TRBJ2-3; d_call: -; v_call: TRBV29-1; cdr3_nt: TGCAGCGTTGAATCAAGGGGAGGAGGCACAGATACGCAGTATTTT; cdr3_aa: CSVESRGGGTDTQYF
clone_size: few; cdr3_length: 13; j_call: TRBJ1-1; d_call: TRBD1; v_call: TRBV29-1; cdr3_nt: TGCAGCGGCGGGAGGACAGGGGTTACTGAAGCTTTCTTT; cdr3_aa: CSGGRTGVTEAFF
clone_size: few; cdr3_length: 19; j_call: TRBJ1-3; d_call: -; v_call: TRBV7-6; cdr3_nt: TGTGCCAGCAGCTCTAGGGTCTTGAGTTCCCAAGATGCTGGAAACACCATATATTTT; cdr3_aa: CASSSRVLSSQDAGNTIYF
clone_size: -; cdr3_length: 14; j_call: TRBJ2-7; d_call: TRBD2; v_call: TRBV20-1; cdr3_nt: TGCAGTGCTGAGGCGGGGGTTCAGTCCTACGAGCAGTACTTC; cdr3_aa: CSAEAGVQSYEQYF
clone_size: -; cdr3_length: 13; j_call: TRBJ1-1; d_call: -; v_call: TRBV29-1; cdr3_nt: TGCAGCGTTGATCAGGGGACGAACACTGAAGCTTTCTTT; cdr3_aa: CSVDQGTNTEAFF
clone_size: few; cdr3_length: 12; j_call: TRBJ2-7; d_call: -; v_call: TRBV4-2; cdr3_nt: TGTGCCAGCAGCCTTATACATAGCGAGCAGTACTTC; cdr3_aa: CASSLIHSEQYF
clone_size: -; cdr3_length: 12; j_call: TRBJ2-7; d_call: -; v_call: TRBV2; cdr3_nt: TGTGCCAGCAGGGTAGGGACGCAGGAGCAGTACTTC; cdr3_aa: CASRVGTQEQYF
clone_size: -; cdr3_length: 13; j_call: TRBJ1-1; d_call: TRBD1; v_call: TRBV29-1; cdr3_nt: TGCAGCGGGGGGACAGGGACGGGCACTGAAGCTTTCTTT; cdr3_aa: CSGGTGTGTEAFF
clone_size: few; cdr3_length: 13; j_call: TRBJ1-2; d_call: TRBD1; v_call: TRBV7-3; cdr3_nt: TGTGCCAGCAGCTTTACAGGGGGAAATGGCTACACCTTC; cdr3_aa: CASSFTGGNGYTF
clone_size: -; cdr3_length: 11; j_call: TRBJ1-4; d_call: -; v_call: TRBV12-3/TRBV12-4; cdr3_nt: TGTGCCAGCAGTTTTTATGAAAAACTGTTTTTT; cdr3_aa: CASSFYEKLFF
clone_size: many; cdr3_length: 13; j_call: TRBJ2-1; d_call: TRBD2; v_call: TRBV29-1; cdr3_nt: TGCAGCGTCGGCCCTAGCGGATACAATGAGCAGTTCTTC; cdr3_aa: CSVGPSGYNEQFF
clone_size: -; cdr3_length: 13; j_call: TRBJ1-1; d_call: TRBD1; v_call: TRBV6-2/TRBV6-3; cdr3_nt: TGTGCCAGCAGAGCAGGGGGGAACACTGAAGCTTTCTTT; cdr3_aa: CASRAGGNTEAFF
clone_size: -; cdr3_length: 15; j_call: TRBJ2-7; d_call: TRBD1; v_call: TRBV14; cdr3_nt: TGTGCCAGCAGCCAAGATTGGGGACAGGGTTGGGAGCAGTACTTC; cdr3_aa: CASSQDWGQGWEQYF
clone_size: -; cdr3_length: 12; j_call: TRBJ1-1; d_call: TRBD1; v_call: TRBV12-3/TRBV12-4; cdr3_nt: TGTGCCAGCAGTCTACAGGGGATCGTAGCTTTCTTT; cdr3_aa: CASSLQGIVAFF
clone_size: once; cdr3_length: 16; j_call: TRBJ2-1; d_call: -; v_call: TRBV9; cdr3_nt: TGTGCCAGCAGCGGAGGTTGGCCCCCAAAAAAAAGTGAGCAGTTCTTC; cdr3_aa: CASSGGWPPKKSEQFF
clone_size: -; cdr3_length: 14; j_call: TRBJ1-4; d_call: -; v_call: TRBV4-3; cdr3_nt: TGCGCCAGCAGCCAAGAGGGGCCGGATGCAAAACTGTTTTTT; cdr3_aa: CASSQEGPDAKLFF
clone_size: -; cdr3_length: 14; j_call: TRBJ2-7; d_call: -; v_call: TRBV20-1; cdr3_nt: TGCAGTGTTCAGAGGAGGGCAAGCTCCTACGAGCAGTACTTC; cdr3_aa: CSVQRRASSYEQYF
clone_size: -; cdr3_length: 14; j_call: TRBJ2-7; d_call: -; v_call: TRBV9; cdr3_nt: TGTGCCAGCAGCGTAGATGGCTCGACCTACGAGCAGTACTTC; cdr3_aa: CASSVDGSTYEQYF
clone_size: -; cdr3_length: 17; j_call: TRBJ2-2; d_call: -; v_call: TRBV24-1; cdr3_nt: TGTGCCACCAGTGACCCGTCTAGCGATTCGAACACCGGGGAGCTGTTTTTT; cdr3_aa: CATSDPSSDSNTGELFF
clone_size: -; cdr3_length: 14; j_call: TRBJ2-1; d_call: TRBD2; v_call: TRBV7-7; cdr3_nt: TGTGCCAGCAGCTCCGGACTAGGCCACAATGAGCAGTTCTTC; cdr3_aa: CASSSGLGHNEQFF
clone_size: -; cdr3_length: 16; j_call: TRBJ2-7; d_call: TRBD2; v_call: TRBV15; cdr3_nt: TGTGCCACCAGCAGAGGTACGACTAGCGGGAGCTACGAGCAGTACTTC; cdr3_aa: CATSRGTTSGSYEQYF